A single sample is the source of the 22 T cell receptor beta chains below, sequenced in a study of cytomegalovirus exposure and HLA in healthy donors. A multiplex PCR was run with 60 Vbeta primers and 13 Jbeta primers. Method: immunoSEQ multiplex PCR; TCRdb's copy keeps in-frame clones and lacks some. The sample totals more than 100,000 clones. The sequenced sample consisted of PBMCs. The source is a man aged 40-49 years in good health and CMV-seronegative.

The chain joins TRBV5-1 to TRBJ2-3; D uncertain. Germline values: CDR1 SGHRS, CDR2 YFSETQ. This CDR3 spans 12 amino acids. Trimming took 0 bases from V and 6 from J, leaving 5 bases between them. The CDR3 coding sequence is TGCGCCAGCAGCTTGGCCTCGGATACGCAGTATTTT. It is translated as CASSLASDTQYF. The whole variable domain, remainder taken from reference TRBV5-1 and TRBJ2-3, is KAGVTQTPRYLIKTRGQQVTLSCSPISGHRSVSWYQQTPGQGLQFLFEYFSETQRNKGNFPGRFSGRQFSNSRSEMNVSTLELGDSALYLCASSLASDTQYFGPGTRLTVL.

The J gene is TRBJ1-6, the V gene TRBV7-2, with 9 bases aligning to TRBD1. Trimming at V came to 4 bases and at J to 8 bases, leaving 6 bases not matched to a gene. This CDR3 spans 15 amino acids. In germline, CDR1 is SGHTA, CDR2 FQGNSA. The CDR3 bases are TGTGCCAGCAGCTGGACGGGACAGGGTTATTCACCCCTCCACTTT. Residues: CASSWTGQGYSPLHF.

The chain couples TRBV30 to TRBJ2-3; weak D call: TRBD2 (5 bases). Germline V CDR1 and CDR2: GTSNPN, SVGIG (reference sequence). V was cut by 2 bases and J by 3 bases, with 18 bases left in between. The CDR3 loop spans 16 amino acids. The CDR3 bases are TGTGCCTGGAGTCAAATAGCGCTCTCCGGGACAGATACGCAGTATTTT. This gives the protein CAWSQIALSGTDTQYF. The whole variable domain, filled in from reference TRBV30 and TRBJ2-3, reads SQTIHQWPATLVQPVGSPLSLECTVEGTSNPNLYWYRQAAGRGLQLLFYSVGIGQISSEVPQNLSASRPQDRQFILSSKKLLLSDSGFYLCAWSQIALSGTDTQYFGPGTRLTVL.

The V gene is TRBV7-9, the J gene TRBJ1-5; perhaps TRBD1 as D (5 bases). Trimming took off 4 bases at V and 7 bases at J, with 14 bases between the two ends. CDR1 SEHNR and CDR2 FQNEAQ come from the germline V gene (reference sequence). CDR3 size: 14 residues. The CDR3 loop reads CASSSDTLEQPQHF. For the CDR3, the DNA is TGTGCCAGCAGCTCGGACACCTTGGAACAGCCCCAGCATTTT. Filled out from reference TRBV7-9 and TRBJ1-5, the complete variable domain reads DTGVSQNPRHKITKRGQNVTFRCDPISEHNRLYWYRQTLGQGPEFLTYFQNEAQLEKSRLLSDRFSAERPKGSFSTLEIQRTEQGDSAMYLCASSSDTLEQPQHFGDGTRLSIL.

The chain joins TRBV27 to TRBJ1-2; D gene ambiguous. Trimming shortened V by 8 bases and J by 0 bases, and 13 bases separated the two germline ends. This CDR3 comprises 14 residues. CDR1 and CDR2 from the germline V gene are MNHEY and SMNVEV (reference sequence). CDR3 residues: CASARGIANYGYTF. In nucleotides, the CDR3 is TGTGCCAGCGCGCGGGGAATCGCTAACTATGGCTACACCTTC.

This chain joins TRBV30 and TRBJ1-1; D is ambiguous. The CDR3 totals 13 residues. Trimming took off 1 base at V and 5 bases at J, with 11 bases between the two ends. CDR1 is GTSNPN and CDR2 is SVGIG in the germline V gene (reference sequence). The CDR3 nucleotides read TGTGCCTGGAGTGGCACGGAGAAAACTGAAGCTTTCTTT. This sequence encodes CAWSGTEKTEAFF. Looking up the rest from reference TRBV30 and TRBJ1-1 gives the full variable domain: SQTIHQWPATLVQPVGSPLSLECTVEGTSNPNLYWYRQAAGRGLQLLFYSVGIGQISSEVPQNLSASRPQDRQFILSSKKLLLSDSGFYLCAWSGTEKTEAFFGQGTRLTVV.

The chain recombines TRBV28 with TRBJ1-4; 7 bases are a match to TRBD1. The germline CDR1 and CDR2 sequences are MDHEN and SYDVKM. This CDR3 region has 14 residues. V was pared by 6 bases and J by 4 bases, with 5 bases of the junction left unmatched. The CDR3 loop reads CASSQDRFNEKLFF. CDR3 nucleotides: TGTGCCAGCAGCCAGGACAGGTTTAATGAAAAACTGTTTTTT.

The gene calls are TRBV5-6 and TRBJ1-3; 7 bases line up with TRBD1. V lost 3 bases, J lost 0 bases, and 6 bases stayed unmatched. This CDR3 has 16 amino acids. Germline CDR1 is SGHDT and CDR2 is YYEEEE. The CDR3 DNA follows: TGTGCCAGCAGCTCGGACAGGCCTAGCTCTGGAAACACCATATATTTT. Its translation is CASSSDRPSSGNTIYF.

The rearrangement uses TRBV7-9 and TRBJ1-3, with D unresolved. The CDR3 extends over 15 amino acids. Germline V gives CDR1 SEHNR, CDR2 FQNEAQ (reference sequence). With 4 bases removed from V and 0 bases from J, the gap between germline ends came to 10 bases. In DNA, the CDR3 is TGTGCCAGCAGCTCCTTCCCCAGCTCTGGAAACACCATATATTTT. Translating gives CASSSFPSSGNTIYF. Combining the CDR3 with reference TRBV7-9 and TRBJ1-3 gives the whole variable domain DTGVSQNPRHKITKRGQNVTFRCDPISEHNRLYWYRQTLGQGPEFLTYFQNEAQLEKSRLLSDRFSAERPKGSFSTLEIQRTEQGDSAMYLCASSSFPSSGNTIYFGEGSWLTVV.

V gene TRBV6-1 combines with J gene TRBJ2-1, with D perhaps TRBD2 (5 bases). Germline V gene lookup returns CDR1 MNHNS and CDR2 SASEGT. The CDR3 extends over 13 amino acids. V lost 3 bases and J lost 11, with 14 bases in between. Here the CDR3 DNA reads TGTGCCAGCAGTGACAGCCCCGGGGTACAGCAGTTCTTC. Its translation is CASSDSPGVQQFF.

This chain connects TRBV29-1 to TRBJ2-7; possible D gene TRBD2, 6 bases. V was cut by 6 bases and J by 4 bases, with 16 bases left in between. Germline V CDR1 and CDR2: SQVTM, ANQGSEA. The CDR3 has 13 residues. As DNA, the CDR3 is TGCAGCGTGGGGATGGGGGAGGAGTACGAGCAGTACTTC. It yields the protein CSVGMGEEYEQYF.

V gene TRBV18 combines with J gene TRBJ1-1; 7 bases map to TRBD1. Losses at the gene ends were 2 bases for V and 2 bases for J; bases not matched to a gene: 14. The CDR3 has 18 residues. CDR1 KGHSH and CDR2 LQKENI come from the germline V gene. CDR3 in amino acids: CASSPRRGTVGSNTEAFF. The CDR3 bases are TGTGCCAGCTCACCAAGGAGAGGGACAGTCGGTTCCAACACTGAAGCTTTCTTT. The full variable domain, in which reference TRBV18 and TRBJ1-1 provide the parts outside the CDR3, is NAGVMQNPRHLVRRRGQEARLRCSPMKGHSHVYWYRQLPEEGLKFMVYLQKENIIDESGMPKERFSAEFPKEGPSILRIQQVVRGDSAAYFCASSPRRGTVGSNTEAFFGQGTRLTVV.

This CDR3 is CASSQASGSSTQYF. The CDR3 nucleotides read TGCGCCAGCAGCCAAGCTAGCGGGAGCAGTACGCAGTATTTT. This sequence joins TRBV4-3 and TRBJ2-3, with 10 positions matching TRBD2. This CDR3 has 14 residues. V gave up 1 base and J gave up 8 bases; unmatched junction bases: 3. Germline CDR1 is LGHNA and CDR2 is YSLEER.

Here the CDR3 DNA reads TGTGCCAGCAGGACTAGCGGGTACTACGAGCAGTACTTC. It is translated as CASRTSGYYEQYF. The chain is built from TRBV28 and TRBJ2-7, with 10 bases fitting TRBD2. In germline, CDR1 is MDHEN, CDR2 SYDVKM. CDR3 length: 13 amino acids. The trim removed 6 bases at V and 3 bases at J, leaving 2 bases unmatched.

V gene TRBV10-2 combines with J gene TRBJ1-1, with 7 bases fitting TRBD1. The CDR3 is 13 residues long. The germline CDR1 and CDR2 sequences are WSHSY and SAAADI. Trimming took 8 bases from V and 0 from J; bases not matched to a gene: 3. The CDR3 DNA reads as TGCGCCAGCGGGGGACAGATGAACACTGAAGCTTTCTTT. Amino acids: CASGGQMNTEAFF.

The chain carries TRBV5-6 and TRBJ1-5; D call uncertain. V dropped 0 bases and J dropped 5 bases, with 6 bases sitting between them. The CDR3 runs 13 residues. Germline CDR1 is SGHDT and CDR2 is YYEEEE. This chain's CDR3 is CASSLGHDQPQHF. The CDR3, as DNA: TGTGCCAGCAGCTTGGGTCATGATCAGCCCCAGCATTTT.

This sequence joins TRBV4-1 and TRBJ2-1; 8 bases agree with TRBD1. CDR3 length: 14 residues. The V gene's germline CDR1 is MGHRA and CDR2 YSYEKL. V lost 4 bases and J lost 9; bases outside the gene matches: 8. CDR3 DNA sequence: TGCGCCAGCAGCCTGGCCAGGGGGCAGGTTGAGCAGTTCTTC. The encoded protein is CASSLARGQVEQFF.

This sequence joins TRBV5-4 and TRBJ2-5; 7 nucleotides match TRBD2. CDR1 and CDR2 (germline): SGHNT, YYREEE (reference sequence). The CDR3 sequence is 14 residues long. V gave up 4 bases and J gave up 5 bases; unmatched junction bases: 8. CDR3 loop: CASSPGLGYETQYF. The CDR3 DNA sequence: TGTGCCAGCAGCCCCGGACTAGGTTATGAGACCCAGTACTTC.

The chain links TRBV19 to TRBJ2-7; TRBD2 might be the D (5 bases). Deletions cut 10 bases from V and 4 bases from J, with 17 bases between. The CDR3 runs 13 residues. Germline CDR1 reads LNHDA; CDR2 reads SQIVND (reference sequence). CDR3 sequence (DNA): TGTGCCACCAGAAGGTCGGGAAAGTACGAGCAGTACTTC. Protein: CATRRSGKYEQYF.

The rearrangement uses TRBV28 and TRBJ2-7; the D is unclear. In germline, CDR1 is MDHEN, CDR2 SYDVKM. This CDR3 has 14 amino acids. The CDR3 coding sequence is TGTGCTTCGGTCAGCTTGAATAAAGGAGACGAGCAGTACTTC. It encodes CASVSLNKGDEQYF.

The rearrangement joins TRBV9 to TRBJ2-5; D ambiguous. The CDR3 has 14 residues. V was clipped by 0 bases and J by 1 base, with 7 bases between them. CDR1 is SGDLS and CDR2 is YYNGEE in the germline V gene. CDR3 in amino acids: CASSVDGRQETQYF. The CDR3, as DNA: TGTGCCAGCAGCGTAGATGGGCGCCAAGAGACCCAGTACTTC.

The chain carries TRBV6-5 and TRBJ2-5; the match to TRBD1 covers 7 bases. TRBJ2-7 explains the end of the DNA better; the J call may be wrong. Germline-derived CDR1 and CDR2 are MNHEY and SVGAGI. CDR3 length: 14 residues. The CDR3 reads CASSNPGQNYEQYF. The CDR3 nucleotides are TGTGCCAGCAGTAACCCGGGACAGAACTACGAGCAGTACTTC.